This T cell receptor (beta chain) was identified during a study of blood T cell repertoires in COVID-19 (dated by TCRdb to 2019 to 2021). Study-wide context: Samples from collaborators originated in the United States, Italy and Spain and spanned both the acute and convalescent phases of COVID-19. The sample metadata nearly always contained a de-identified subject ID, COVID-19 status, age in years and sex. Deeply sampled blood TCRbeta repertoires from subjects exposed to, actively infected with, or recovered from COVID-19 were included in the dataset. A freely available public database, intended as a resource for researchers studying the immune response to SARS-CoV-2, is where the repertoires were released. The material from the prospective study consisted of cDNA or gDNA derived from T cells, B-cell-depleted T cells, or PBMCs. Where available, HLA class I and class II types were obtained from metadata supplied by the sample provider rather than from assay-based typing. The samples were drawn from two sources: the first 160 participants of the ongoing ImmuneRACE study, and fewer than 1,500 subjects contributed by 6 global collaborators.

From a lookup of the germline V gene, CDR1 and CDR2 are SNHLY and FYNNEI. The germline V end is reduced by 7 bases and the J end by 7 bases; junction bases left unmatched: 10. Measured from the cysteine to the phenylalanine, the CDR3 is 15 residues long. Just the 45-base CDR3 DNA is kept, in frame starting at base 1. One collaborating source in Seattle enrolled patients while the patients were actively infected and followed the patients over time throughout the course of disease. The collaborating institutions used their own protocols to collect whole blood in K2EDTA tubes. Collaborator samples were shipped for TCRbeta analysis as frozen whole blood, isolated PBMCs, or DNA extracted from either sample type. TCRbeta CDR3 regions were amplified from genomic DNA by means of the immunoSEQ Assay, a bias-controlled multiplex PCR. The study's processing was this. Within the assay, amplification of reference gene primers was used to estimate how many nucleated cells each sample contained. To quantify the absolute abundance of each unique TCRbeta CDR3 rearrangement, sequence reads were collapsed and filtered. For each sample, productive Simpson clonality was calculated by taking the square root of Simpson's diversity index across productive rearrangements. This immuneACCESS table, as held by TCRdb, lists in-frame sequences with V and J called but not all clones. Of the missing ones, under half trace to an unresolved V gene in checked studies; the others have no known cause. The DNA was the basis for D and trimming; V, J and clone size are from that table. The table for this sample lists 95,000 to 150,000 clones; roughly four fifths of them were counted only once. The ten top clones hold about 15% of the sample.

The full study reports these points: How much clinical and demographic metadata was included differed by source and by participant, and the metadata was provided uncurated.

As to this clone: There is no known antigen for this receptor. No clone much larger than this one lies a single base away; base qualities are absent.

The TCR sequence derives from a man aged 25-45 years with COVID-19, enrolled during active disease. Input material: peripheral blood. This sequence uses TRBV2 and TRBJ1-5, with 10 middle bases fitting TRBD1. The CDR3 amino acid sequence is: CASTPTGGAGQPQHF. In nucleotides, the sequence is TGTGCCAGCACCCCGACAGGGGGCGCGGGACAGCCCCAGCATTTT.